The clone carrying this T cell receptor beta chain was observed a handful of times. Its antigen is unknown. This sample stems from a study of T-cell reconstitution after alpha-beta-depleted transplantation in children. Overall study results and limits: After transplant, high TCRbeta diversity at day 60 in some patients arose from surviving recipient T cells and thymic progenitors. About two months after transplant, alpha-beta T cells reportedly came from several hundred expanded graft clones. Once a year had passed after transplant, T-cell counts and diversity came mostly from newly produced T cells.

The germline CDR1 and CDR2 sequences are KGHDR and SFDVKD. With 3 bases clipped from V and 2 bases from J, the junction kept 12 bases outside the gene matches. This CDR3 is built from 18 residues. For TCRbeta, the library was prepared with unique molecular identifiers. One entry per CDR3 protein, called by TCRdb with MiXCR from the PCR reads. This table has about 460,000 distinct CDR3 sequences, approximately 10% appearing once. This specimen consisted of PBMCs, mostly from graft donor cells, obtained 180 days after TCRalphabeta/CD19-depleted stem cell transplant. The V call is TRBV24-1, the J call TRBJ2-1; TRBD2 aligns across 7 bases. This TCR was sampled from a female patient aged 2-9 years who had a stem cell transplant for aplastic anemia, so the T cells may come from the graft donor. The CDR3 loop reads CATSDPSGNPSTYNEQFF. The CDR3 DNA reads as TGTGCCACCAGTGATCCGAGCGGGAACCCCTCGACCTACAATGAGCAGTTCTTC.